One sample yielded the 17 T cell receptor beta chains listed below, sequenced in a study of T cells after yellow fever vaccination. TCRdb reanalysed the 5' RACE reads using MiXCR and keeps one entry per CDR3 protein. The sample yields fewer than 350,000 distinct CDR3 sequences, 3.6% seen once. The source was PBMCs, collected on the day of the yellow fever booster vaccination. These receptors all come from a young man who received the YFV17D yellow fever vaccine.

This clonotype occurred many times. V and J are TRBV9 and TRBJ2-1, with 12 bases identical to TRBD1. The CDR3 covers 15 residues. With 1 base clipped from V and 8 bases from J, the junction kept 4 bases outside the gene matches. Per germline, CDR1 SGDLS and CDR2 YYNGEE. CDR3 sequence: CASSVSGTGGDEQFF. In DNA, the CDR3 is TGTGCCAGCAGCGTATCCGGGACAGGGGGCGATGAGCAGTTCTTC. The complete variable domain, with remaining parts taken from reference TRBV9 and TRBJ2-1, reads DSGVTQTPKHLITATGQRVTLRCSPRSGDLSVYWYQQSLDQGLQFLIQYYNGEERAKGNILERFSAQQFPDLHSELNLSSLELGDSALYFCASSVSGTGGDEQFFGPGTRLTVL.

This clonotype was seen only a few times. The chain uses TRBV3-1 and TRBJ2-2; D gene uncertain. The germline V gene has CDR1 LGHDT and CDR2 YNNKEL (reference sequence). V lost 5 bases and J 1 base, leaving 11 bases between the germline ends. There are 15 residues in the CDR3. DNA of the CDR3: TGTGCCAGCAGCTATTTTACACGGAACACCGGGGAGCTGTTTTTT. Protein product: CASSYFTRNTGELFF.

This CDR3 is CASSSPGQGIMNTEAFF. The CDR3 nucleotides read TGTGCCAGTAGTTCTCCGGGACAGGGGATCATGAACACTGAAGCTTTCTTT. The rearrangement joins TRBV19 to TRBJ1-1; 10 positions match TRBD1. CDR1 and CDR2 (germline): LNHDA, SQIVND (reference sequence). The CDR3 contains 17 residues. J lost 0 bases, V lost 5 bases, and 9 bases had no gene match.

Points on this clonotype: Given a much more abundant clone one base away, this may be a read error. This chain links TRBV3-1 with TRBJ2-3, with 12 bases aligning to TRBD2. The CDR3 loop spans 19 amino acids. Germline V gene sequence: CDR1 LGHDT, CDR2 YNNKEL (reference sequence). The CDR3 loop is CASSQGLAGGAISTDTKYF. The CDR3 DNA reads TGTGCCAGCAGCCAAGGTCTAGCGGGGGGGGCGATTAGCACAGATACGAAGTATTTT.

This clonotype was detected many times. This chain links TRBV6-5 with TRBJ1-2; 9 bases are a match to TRBD1. Germline trimming cut 5 bases from V and 2 bases from J; bases unmatched to any gene: 6. Germline V gives CDR1 MNHEY, CDR2 SVGAGI. This CDR3 region has 15 residues. Here the CDR3 DNA reads TGTGCCAGCAGTCCGTTTACAGGGGGCAACTATGGCTACACCTTC. Protein sequence: CASSPFTGGNYGYTF.

This clonotype was observed many times. The chain has TRBV18 and TRBJ2-4; no definite D call. Per germline, CDR1 KGHSH and CDR2 LQKENI. Trimming removed 0 bases from V and 4 bases from J, with 10 bases in between. The CDR3 runs to 15 residues. The CDR3: CASSPPATVKNIQYF. CDR3 in DNA: TGTGCCAGCTCACCACCGGCTACAGTTAAAAACATTCAGTACTTC.

This clonotype was detected only a few times. Written as DNA, the CDR3 is TGTGCCATCAGTGAGTCAACCGGGACTAGCGGGCGGGCCTCCTACAATGAGCAGTTCTTC. Translated, it gives CAISESTGTSGRASYNEQFF. The chain carries TRBV10-3 and TRBJ2-1, with 12 bases lining up with TRBD2. Germline lookup yields CDR1 ENHRY and CDR2 SYGVKD. The CDR3 runs to 20 residues. V shed 0 bases and J 0 bases; nucleotides not matched to a gene: 9.

This clonotype was detected many times. This chain joins TRBV20-1 and TRBJ2-5; D remains ambiguous. The CDR3 is 11 amino acids. Germline V gene lookup returns CDR1 DFQATT and CDR2 SNEGSKA (reference sequence). The DNA of the CDR3 is TGCAGCGCTGACTGGGAAGAGACCCAGTACTTC. Its translation: CSADWEETQYF.

With respect to this clonotype: Being one base from a much bigger clone, this may be a read error. No conserved phenylalanine or tryptophan ends this CDR3, so it is likely a read error. The genes are TRBV7-9 and TRBJ2-7, with D tentatively TRBD1 or TRBD2 (5 bases each). CDR1 SEHNR and CDR2 FQNEAQ come from the germline V gene (reference sequence). V was shortened by 3 bases and J by 6 bases, with 24 bases between the two germline ends. This CDR3 comprises 17 residues. CDR3 sequence reads: CASSFPNFLPGLGEQYC. CDR3 nucleotide sequence: TGTGCCAGCAGCTTTCCTAACTTCTTGCCGGGGCTAGGCGAGCAGTACTGC.

This clonotype was counted ten times or more. V is TRBV5-1 and J is TRBJ2-3, with TRBD1 matching over 10 bases. The CDR3 is 15 residues long. Germline CDR1 reads SGHRS; CDR2 reads YFSETQ. Germline trimming cut 4 bases from V and 4 bases from J; bases unmatched to any gene: 6. CDR3: CASSPGTGAPDTQYF. CDR3 in DNA: TGCGCCAGCAGCCCGGGGACAGGGGCACCAGATACGCAGTATTTT.

This chain joins TRBV5-1 and TRBJ1-1, with D maybe TRBD1 (5 bases). The CDR3 is 12 residues long. The ends were cut back, 7 bases at V and 1 base at J, with 8 bases in the middle. The germline CDR1 and CDR2 sequences are SGHRS and YFSETQ. CDR3 sequence: CASQGRNTEAFF. The CDR3 nucleotides are TGCGCCAGCCAGGGCCGGAACACTGAAGCTTTCTTT.

There are many counts of this clonotype. V usage is TRBV5-1 and J usage is TRBJ2-1; no clear D. Per germline, CDR1 SGHRS and CDR2 YFSETQ. V lost 0 bases and J 10 bases, leaving 8 bases between the germline ends. The CDR3 is made up of 12 amino acids. The CDR3 loop reads CASSLGLREQFF. DNA for the CDR3: TGCGCCAGCAGCTTGGGTCTGAGGGAGCAGTTCTTC.

In its sample, this clonotype was seen many times. The V and J genes are TRBV6-2 or TRBV6-3 and TRBJ1-5, with 8 nucleotides matching TRBD1. V lost 7 bases, J lost 9 bases, and 8 bases stayed unmatched. Germline V gene data show CDR1 as MNHEY and CDR2 as SVGEGT. This CDR3 has 13 residues. As DNA, the CDR3 is TGTGCCAGCACCTTGACCACAGGGGGGCCCCAGCATTTT. Amino acid sequence: CASTLTTGGPQHF.

Many counts were recorded for this clonotype. This chain uses TRBV7-2 with TRBJ1-2, with TRBD1 matching 8 bases. The ends lost 10 bases at V and 4 bases at J; junction bases unmatched: 8. The CDR3 runs 13 residues. In germline, CDR1 is SGHTA, CDR2 FQGNSA. The DNA for the CDR3 is TGTGCCATTATCAGGGGGCGCAGCTATGGCTACACCTTC. Residues: CAIIRGRSYGYTF.

In its sample, this clonotype was seen a few times. The chain combines TRBV6-6 with TRBJ2-3; 7 bases align to TRBD2. There are 16 residues in the CDR3. V lost 5 bases and J lost 0; bases outside the gene matches: 8. The germline V gene encodes CDR1 MNHNY and CDR2 SVGAGI (reference sequence). The CDR3 loop reads CASSLRRGESTDTQYF. The CDR3 region has the DNA TGTGCCAGCAGTCTCCGACGGGGGGAGAGCACAGATACGCAGTATTTT.

This clonotype was seen many times. The chain links TRBV18 to TRBJ2-7; 10 bases map to TRBD1. Germline lookup yields CDR1 KGHSH and CDR2 LQKENI. This CDR3 has 16 amino acids. The V segment lost 4 bases and the J segment 3 bases; nucleotides outside the gene matches: 9. In DNA, the CDR3 is TGTGCCAGCTCACGAATGACAGGGGGCGCGGGCTACGAGCAGTACTTC. This gives the protein CASSRMTGGAGYEQYF.

This CDR3 reads CASSAGTGGQETQYF. The CDR3 nucleotides read TGCGCCAGCAGCGCCGGGACAGGGGGGCAAGAGACCCAGTACTTC. V gene TRBV10-2 combines with J gene TRBJ2-5, with TRBD1 matching over 11 bases. Germline lookup yields CDR1 WSHSY and CDR2 SAAADI. V was clipped by 6 bases and J by 2 bases; unmatched bases: 5. The CDR3 consists of 15 residues.